This T cell receptor beta chain was captured in a study of blood T cell repertoires in COVID-19 (dated by TCRdb to about 2020). Regarding the study in general: Samples covering the acute and convalescent phases of COVID-19 were provided by collaborators in the United States, Italy and Spain. The material from the prospective study consisted of cDNA or gDNA derived from T cells, B-cell-depleted T cells, or PBMCs. The dataset comprised deeply sampled blood TCRbeta repertoires from subjects exposed to, actively infected with, or recovered from COVID-19. A freely available public database, intended as a resource for researchers studying the immune response to SARS-CoV-2, is where the repertoires were released. Samples came from the ongoing ImmuneRACE study (first 160 participants) plus 1,254 subjects from 6 global collaborators. A de-identified subject ID, COVID-19 status, age in years and sex were almost always included in the sample metadata. HLA class I and class II types, where available, came from metadata supplied by the sample provider rather than from assay-based typing.

The CDR3, from cysteine to phenylalanine, totals 15 residues. Just the 45-base CDR3 DNA is kept, in frame starting at base 1. According to the germline V gene, CDR1 reads WSHSY and CDR2 reads SAAADI. Compared with germline, V lacks 4 bases and J lacks 8 bases; bases without a gene match: 10. Whole blood was collected in K2EDTA tubes by collaborating institutions according to the institutions' own protocols. For TCRbeta analysis, collaborators shipped samples as frozen whole blood, isolated PBMCs, or DNA extracted from either of those sample types. The immunoSEQ Assay, a bias-controlled multiplex PCR, was used to amplify TCRbeta CDR3 regions from genomic DNA. As for the original processing: The number of nucleated cells in each sample was estimated from the amplification of reference gene primers within the assay. Sequence reads were collapsed and filtered to measure the absolute abundance of every unique TCRbeta CDR3 rearrangement. For each sample, productive Simpson clonality was calculated as the square root of Simpson's diversity index over productive rearrangements. Sourced from immuneACCESS, this table was stored by TCRdb with only in-frame sequences that have V and J called. A share of the clones is absent; for the studies checked, an unresolved V gene accounts for under half, and the remainder has no known explanation. Clone size and the V and J calls come from that table; the DNA yielded D and trimming. The sample records about 62,000 clones, 86% of which are singletons. The ten largest clones add up to 1.3% of the sample.

What the work shows at the level of the full study, not this receptor alone: The quantity of clinical and demographic metadata differed by source and by participant and was supplied without curation.

This clone occurred a few times. It lacks a known antigen. No base qualities exist here, and no much larger clone lies one base off it. The V and J segments used are TRBV10-2 and TRBJ2-1; 8 central nucleotides agree with TRBD1. This receptor was taken from a woman older than 75 with acute or convalescent COVID-19. The sample consisted of peripheral blood. The sequenced DNA: TGCGCCAGCAGTGCCCCCGGACAGGGAAAGTATGAGCAGTTCTTC. Its translation is CASSAPGQGKYEQFF.